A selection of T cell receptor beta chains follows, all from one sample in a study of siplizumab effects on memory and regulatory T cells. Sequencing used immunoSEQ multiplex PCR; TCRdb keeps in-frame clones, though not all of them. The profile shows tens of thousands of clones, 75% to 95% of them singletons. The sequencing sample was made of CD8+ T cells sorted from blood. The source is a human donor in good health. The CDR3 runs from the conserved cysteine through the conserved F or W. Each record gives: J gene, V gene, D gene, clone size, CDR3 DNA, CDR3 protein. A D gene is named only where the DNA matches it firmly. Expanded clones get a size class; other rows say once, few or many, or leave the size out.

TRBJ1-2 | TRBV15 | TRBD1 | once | TGTGCCACCAGCCTCAACAGGGGGCTTAACTATGGCTACACCTTC | CATSLNRGLNYGYTF
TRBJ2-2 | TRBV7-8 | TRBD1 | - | TGTGCCAGCAGCGATCCTAGGGCCCAGGGGGTCACCGGGGAGCTGTTTTTT | CASSDPRAQGVTGELFF
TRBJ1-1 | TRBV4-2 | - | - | TGTGCCAGCAGCCAGGCCCAGATACAGGAGAACACTGAAGCTTTCTTT | CASSQAQIQENTEAFF
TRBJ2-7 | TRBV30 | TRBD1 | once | TGTGCCTGGATGAGAGGGACAGGAAATGGCGAGCAGTACTTC | CAWMRGTGNGEQYF
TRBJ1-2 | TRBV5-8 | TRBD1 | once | TGTGCCAGCACGGACAGGGGCGGGCATGGCTACACCTTC | CASTDRGGHGYTF
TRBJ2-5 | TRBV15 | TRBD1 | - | TGTGCCACCAGCAGTGCAAAGGGGGCCGGAGAGACCCAGTACTTC | CATSSAKGAGETQYF
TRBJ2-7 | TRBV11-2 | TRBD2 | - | TGTGCCAGCAGCTTAGGGTGGGGGACTAAAAACGAGCAGTACTTC | CASSLGWGTKNEQYF
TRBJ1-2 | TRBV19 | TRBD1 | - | TGTGCCAGCCAGACAGGGGCTGTTGGCTACACCTTC | CASQTGAVGYTF
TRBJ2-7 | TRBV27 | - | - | TGTGCCAGCAGACCCGAGGGTAGAGGGGACACCTACGAGCAGTACTTC | CASRPEGRGDTYEQYF
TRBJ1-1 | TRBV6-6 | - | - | TGTGCCAGCAGTTACTCGGGTGTGGGGACTGAAGCTTTCTTT | CASSYSGVGTEAFF
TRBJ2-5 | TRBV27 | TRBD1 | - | TGTGCCAGCAGTCCTTGGACAGGAGAAGAGACCCAGTACTTC | CASSPWTGEETQYF
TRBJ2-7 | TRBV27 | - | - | TGTGCCAGCAGTGTAGGAGCGCCTTACGAGCAGTACTTC | CASSVGAPYEQYF
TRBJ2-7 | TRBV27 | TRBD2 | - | TGTGCCAGCAGTTTATCGCCTAGCGGGGTGGTCTACGAGCAGTACTTC | CASSLSPSGVVYEQYF
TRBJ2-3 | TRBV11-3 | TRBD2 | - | TGTGCCAGCAGCTCTAGCGGGAGCACAGATACGCAGTATTTT | CASSSSGSTDTQYF
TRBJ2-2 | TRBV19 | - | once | TGTGCCAGTAGTATCTACAGCCCGAACACCGGGGAGCTGTTTTTT | CASSIYSPNTGELFF
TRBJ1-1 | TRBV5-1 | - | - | TGCGCCAGCAGCTTGGGAACTGAAGCTTTCTTT | CASSLGTEAFF
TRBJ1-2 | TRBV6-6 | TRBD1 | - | TGTGCCAGCAGGGACAGGGAAGGCTATGGCTACACCTTC | CASRDREGYGYTF
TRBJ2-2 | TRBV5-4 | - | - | TGTGCCAGCAGCTTATTAGGGGATTACACCGGGGAGCTGTTTTTT | CASSLLGDYTGELFF
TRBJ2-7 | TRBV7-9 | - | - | TGTGCCAGCAGCTCGGAAACGGCCTCCAGGGGCTATCCCTACGAGCAGTACTTC | CASSSETASRGYPYEQYF
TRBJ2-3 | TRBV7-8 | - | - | TGTGCCAGCAGCTTAGCGCCTGAACGTCCTGGAAGCACAGATACGCAGTATTTT | CASSLAPERPGSTDTQYF
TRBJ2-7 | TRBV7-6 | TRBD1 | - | TGTGCCAGCAGCCGTCGGACAGGTCTAGGAAGCGAGCAGTACTTC | CASSRRTGLGSEQYF
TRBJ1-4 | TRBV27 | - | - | TGTGCCAGCAGTTCCAACAAGGACTATAATGAAAAACTGTTTTTT | CASSSNKDYNEKLFF